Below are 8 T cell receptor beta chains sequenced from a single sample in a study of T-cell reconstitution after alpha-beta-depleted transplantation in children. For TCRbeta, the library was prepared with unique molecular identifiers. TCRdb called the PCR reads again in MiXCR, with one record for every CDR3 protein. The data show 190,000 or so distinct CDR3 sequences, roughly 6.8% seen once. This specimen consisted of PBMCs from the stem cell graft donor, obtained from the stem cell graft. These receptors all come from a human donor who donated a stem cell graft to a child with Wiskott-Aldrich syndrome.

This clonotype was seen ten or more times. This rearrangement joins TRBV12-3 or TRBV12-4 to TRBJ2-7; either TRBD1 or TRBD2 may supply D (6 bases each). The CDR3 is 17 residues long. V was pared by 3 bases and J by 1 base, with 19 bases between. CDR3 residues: CASSFGGGPLLSYEQYF. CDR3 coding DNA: TGTGCCAGCAGTTTTGGAGGGGGACCTCTTCTTTCCTACGAGCAGTACTTC.

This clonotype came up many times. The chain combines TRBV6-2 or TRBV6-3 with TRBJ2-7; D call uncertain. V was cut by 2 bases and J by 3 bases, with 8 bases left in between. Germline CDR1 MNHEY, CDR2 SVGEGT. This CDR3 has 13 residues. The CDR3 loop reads CASSYARFYEQYF. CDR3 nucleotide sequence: TGTGCCAGCAGTTACGCCCGGTTCTACGAGCAGTACTTC.

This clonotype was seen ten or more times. The CDR3, as DNA: TGCAGCGTGTATGGGACAGGCCCAACCCAGTTCTTC. This codes for CSVYGTGPTQFF. The J gene is TRBJ2-1, the V gene TRBV29-1, with 8 bases matching TRBD1. CDR3 length equals 12 residues. Per the germline V gene, CDR1 is SQVTM and CDR2 is ANQGSEA. After removal of 6 bases from V and 13 bases from J, the junction contained 11 bases not matched to a gene.

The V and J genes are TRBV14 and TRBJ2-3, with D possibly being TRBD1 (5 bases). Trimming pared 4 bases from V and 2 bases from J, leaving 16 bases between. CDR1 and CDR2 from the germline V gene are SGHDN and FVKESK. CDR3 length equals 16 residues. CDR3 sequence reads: CASSPLRDLATDTQYF. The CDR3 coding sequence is TGTGCCAGCAGCCCTCTCAGGGATCTGGCCACAGATACGCAGTATTTT. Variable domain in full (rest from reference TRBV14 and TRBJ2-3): EAGVTQFPSHSVIEKGQTVTLRCDPISGHDNLYWYRRVMGKEIKFLLHFVKESKQDESGMPNNRFLAERTGGTYSTLKVQPAELEDSGVYFCASSPLRDLATDTQYFGPGTRLTVL.

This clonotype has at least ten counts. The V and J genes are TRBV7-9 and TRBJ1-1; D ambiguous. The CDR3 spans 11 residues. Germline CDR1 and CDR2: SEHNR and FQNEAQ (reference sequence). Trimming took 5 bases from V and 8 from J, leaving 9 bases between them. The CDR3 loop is CASSERTEAFF. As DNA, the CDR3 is TGTGCCAGCAGCGAACGGACGGAAGCTTTCTTT.

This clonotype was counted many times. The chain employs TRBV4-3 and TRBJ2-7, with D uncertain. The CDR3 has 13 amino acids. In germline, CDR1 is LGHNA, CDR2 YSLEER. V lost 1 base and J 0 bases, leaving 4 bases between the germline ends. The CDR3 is CASSQAFSYEQYF. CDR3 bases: TGCGCCAGCAGCCAAGCCTTCTCCTACGAGCAGTACTTC.

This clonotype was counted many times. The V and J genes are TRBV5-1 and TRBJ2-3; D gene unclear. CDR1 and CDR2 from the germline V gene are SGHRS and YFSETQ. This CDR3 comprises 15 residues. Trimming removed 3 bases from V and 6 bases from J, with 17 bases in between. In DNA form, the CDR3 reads TGCGCCAGCAGCTCCGGGCGTGGGCTGGGGGATACGCAGTATTTT. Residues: CASSSGRGLGDTQYF.

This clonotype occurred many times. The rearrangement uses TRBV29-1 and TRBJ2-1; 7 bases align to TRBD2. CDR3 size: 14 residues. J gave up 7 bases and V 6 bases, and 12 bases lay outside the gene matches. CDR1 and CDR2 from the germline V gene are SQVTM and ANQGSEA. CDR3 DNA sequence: TGCAGCGTGATGGGGGGGGACCTCGGTAATGAGCAGTTCTTC. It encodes CSVMGGDLGNEQFF.